This T cell receptor (beta chain) derives from a study of T-cell reconstitution after alpha-beta-depleted transplantation in children. Unique molecular identifiers tagged the TCRbeta library. TCRdb reprocessed the PCR reads with MiXCR, giving one entry per CDR3 protein. The profile shows roughly 300,000 distinct CDR3 sequences, 9.5% to 10% of them singletons. This clonotype was counted only a few times. V dropped 3 bases and J dropped 2 bases, with 20 bases sitting between them. There are 18 residues in the CDR3. The chain joins TRBV12-3 or TRBV12-4 to TRBJ1-3; D possibly corresponds to TRBD1 (6 bases). Sequences were derived from PBMCs from the stem cell graft donor, sampled from the stem cell graft. The receptor was isolated from a human donor who donated a stem cell graft to a child with SCID. CDR3 sequence reads: CASSFARGQKRAGNTIYF. DNA for the CDR3: TGTGCCAGCAGTTTTGCCAGGGGCCAGAAAAGGGCTGGAAACACCATATATTTT.